These T cell receptor beta chains were read from a single sample in a study of blood T cell repertoires in COVID-19. This table comes from immunoSEQ multiplex PCR, and its TCRdb copy is limited to in-frame clones, with some not included. The table records approximately 92,000 clones, around four fifths of them present only once. The source material was peripheral blood. Source of these receptors: a man aged 50 to 60 with acute or convalescent COVID-19. Both conserved end residues are part of each CDR3. Each record gives: clone size, V gene, D gene, J gene, CDR3 DNA, CDR3 protein. D genes are given only for firm matches. Size is stated for part of the rows, as once, few or many counts, or as a class when the clone is expanded.

-	TRBV19	-	TRBJ1-1	TGTGCCAGTAGTATTGCGGGATTTACTGAAGCTTTCTTT	CASSIAGFTEAFF
-	TRBV29-1	TRBD1	TRBJ2-2	TGCAGCGTTGTCCCCGGACAGGGGAACACCGGGGAGCTGTTTTTT	CSVVPGQGNTGELFF
-	TRBV3-1/TRBV3-2	TRBD2	TRBJ2-3	TGTGCCAGCAGCCCACTCATTGGGACTAGCGGGAGACGTAACACAGATACGCAGTATTTT	CASSPLIGTSGRRNTDTQYF
-	TRBV30	TRBD2	TRBJ2-1	TGTGCCTGGAGTCCTAGCGGGAGCTCCTACAATGAGCAGTTCTTC	CAWSPSGSSYNEQFF
-	TRBV7-9	-	TRBJ1-3	TGTGCCAGCAGCTTAGGCGCTGCGGGAGGAAACACCATATATTTT	CASSLGAAGGNTIYF
-	TRBV6-5	-	TRBJ1-2	TGTGCCAGCAGTTACTCTTATGGGGCAGGGATGAATGGCTACACCTTC	CASSYSYGAGMNGYTF
-	TRBV19	TRBD1	TRBJ1-4	TGTGCCAGTGGCCGGGACAGGGGGCATGAAAAACTGTTTTTT	CASGRDRGHEKLFF
-	TRBV18	TRBD1	TRBJ1-2	TGTGCCAGCTCACCCCGGGACAGAGCCGATAACTATGGCTACACCTTC	CASSPRDRADNYGYTF
-	TRBV19	TRBD2	TRBJ2-3	TGTGCCAGTAGTATAGGTGGGGGACTAGCGGCAGGGGATACGCAGTATTTT	CASSIGGGLAAGDTQYF
-	TRBV10-3	TRBD2	TRBJ2-7	TGTGCCATCAGGCCGGGACTAGCGGACCTCTACGAGCAGTACTTC	CAIRPGLADLYEQYF
-	TRBV9	TRBD1	TRBJ2-7	TGTGCCAGCAGCATAGGACAGGGCCCCTTCTACGAGCAGTACTTC	CASSIGQGPFYEQYF
-	TRBV7-2	TRBD2	TRBJ2-7	TGTGCCAGCATGCGGCTAGCGGGGGCATACGAGCAGTACTTC	CASMRLAGAYEQYF
-	TRBV10-1	TRBD1	TRBJ2-3	TGCGCCAGCAGTACTCGACAGGGAAGCACAGATACGCAGTATTTT	CASSTRQGSTDTQYF
-	TRBV6-5	-	TRBJ1-4	TGTGCCAGCAGTTACTGGTCAGGCGCCGATGAAAAACTGTTTTTT	CASSYWSGADEKLFF
-	TRBV7-2	-	TRBJ1-5	TGTGCCAGCAGCTTCTATAGCAATCAGCCCCAGCATTTT	CASSFYSNQPQHF
-	TRBV7-2	TRBD2	TRBJ2-7	TGTGCCAGCAGCTTTACTAGCGGGAGGGACGAGCAGTACTTC	CASSFTSGRDEQYF
-	TRBV19	-	TRBJ1-4	TGTGCCAGTAGTAGAACGGAGGCAACTAATGAAAAACTGTTTTTT	CASSRTEATNEKLFF
-	TRBV6-2/TRBV6-3	TRBD2	TRBJ2-1	TGTGCCAGCAGTTACCCGGGACTAGCGGGAGGCGAGCAGTTCTTC	CASSYPGLAGGEQFF
-	TRBV11-2	-	TRBJ1-1	TGTGCCAGCAGTTCTACAGTGAACACTGAAGCTTTCTTT	CASSSTVNTEAFF
-	TRBV3-1/TRBV3-2	TRBD1	TRBJ1-1	TGTGCCAGCAGCCTTTACCCGGGACAGGGGAACACTGAAGCTTTCTTT	CASSLYPGQGNTEAFF
-	TRBV4-1	TRBD1	TRBJ2-2	TGCGCCAGCAGCCAAGATCGACAGGGTCACACCGGGGAGCTGTTTTTT	CASSQDRQGHTGELFF
-	TRBV19	-	TRBJ2-3	TGTGCCAGTAGTATGGGGACTGGAGCAGATACGCAGTATTTT	CASSMGTGADTQYF
-	TRBV24-1	TRBD1	TRBJ2-1	TGTGCCACTGGGACAGTTAATACATATGAGCAGTTCTTC	CATGTVNTYEQFF
-	TRBV3-1/TRBV3-2	-	TRBJ1-1	TGTGCCAGCAGCTTCCGAGAGAACACTGAAGCTTTCTTT	CASSFRENTEAFF
-	TRBV6-1	TRBD1	TRBJ1-1	TGTGCCAGCAGTGACCAGGGGGCTGAAGCTTTCTTT	CASSDQGAEAFF
-	TRBV5-1	TRBD1	TRBJ1-6	TGCGCCAGCAGCCCGGACAGGGGGAATTCACCCCTCCACTTT	CASSPDRGNSPLHF
-	TRBV6-4	TRBD1	TRBJ1-6	TGTGCCAGCAGTTTGGGACAGGGGAATTCACCCCTCCACTTT	CASSLGQGNSPLHF
-	TRBV14	-	TRBJ2-7	TGTGCCAGCAGCTTACTAGAGGCCTACGAGCAGTACTTC	CASSLLEAYEQYF
-	TRBV14	-	TRBJ1-4	TGTGCCAGCAGCAAGAGCCGAGAAAAACTGTTTTTT	CASSKSREKLFF
-	TRBV7-3	TRBD2	TRBJ2-1	TGTGCCAGCAGCCGTTTCGGGAGGGACCAATCTGATCATGAGCAGTTCTTC	CASSRFGRDQSDHEQFF
-	TRBV7-9	-	TRBJ1-2	TGTGCCAGCAGCTTAGTCGTATCGGGAGGTACTAACTATGGCTACACCTTC	CASSLVVSGGTNYGYTF
-	TRBV7-9	-	TRBJ1-3	TGTGCCAGCCGTCCTGGGGGGGAAGACTCTGGAAACACCATATATTTT	CASRPGGEDSGNTIYF
once	TRBV19	TRBD2	TRBJ2-5	TGTGCCAGTATGGGGACAGCGGGAGGGCGAGAGACCCAGTACTTC	CASMGTAGGRETQYF
-	TRBV9	TRBD2	TRBJ2-6	TGTGCCAGCAGCCGGACTAGCGCCTCCGCGGGGGCCAACGTCCTGACTTTC	CASSRTSASAGANVLTF
-	TRBV2	TRBD1	TRBJ1-1	TGTGCCAGCAGTCGGACAGGGGCCAACACTGAAGCTTTCTTT	CASSRTGANTEAFF
-	TRBV11-2	-	TRBJ2-1	TGTGCCAGCAGCCCCCGGTCGCGTCCCGTCACTAATGAGCAGTTCTTC	CASSPRSRPVTNEQFF
few	TRBV2	TRBD2	TRBJ2-1	TGTGCCAGCAGGGGACTAGCGGGACACAATGAGCAGTTCTTC	CASRGLAGHNEQFF
-	TRBV7-9	TRBD2	TRBJ2-3	TGTGCCAGCAGCGGAACGGGGGGGTACACAGATACGCAGTATTTT	CASSGTGGYTDTQYF
medium-sized	TRBV12-5	-	TRBJ2-2	TGTGCTAGTGGTTTGGTTGAATCTTGGGAGGACACCGGGGAGCTGTTTTTT	CASGLVESWEDTGELFF
-	TRBV7-9	-	TRBJ1-3	TGTGCCAGCAGCCAATTCGAGGGCGGGCGGCGTCTCTTT	CASSQFEGGRRLF
-	TRBV6-6	-	TRBJ2-2	TGTGCCAGCAGCCCGACCCTCACAGGCGCCGGGGAGCTGTTTTTT	CASSPTLTGAGELFF
-	TRBV5-1	TRBD1	TRBJ2-7	TGCGCCAGCAGCTTGCAGGGGGACTACGAGCAGTACTTC	CASSLQGDYEQYF
-	TRBV6-5	TRBD2	TRBJ2-7	TGTGCCAGCAGCCCGGGACTAGCGATTATCTACGAGCAGTACTTC	CASSPGLAIIYEQYF
-	TRBV9	-	TRBJ2-2	TGTGCCAGCCAGCGTCCCAGCATGTCCGGGGAGCTGTTTTTT	CASQRPSMSGELFF
-	TRBV6-2/TRBV6-3	-	TRBJ1-1	TGTGCCAGCAGTCCCAGGGTGAACACTGAAGCTTTCTTT	CASSPRVNTEAFF
-	TRBV7-6	TRBD2	TRBJ2-3	TGTGCCAGCAGCACCGGGACTAGCGCCATAAGAGCAGATACGCAGTATTTT	CASSTGTSAIRADTQYF
few	TRBV7-3	TRBD1	TRBJ2-1	TGTGCCAGCAGCTTAACGCCGCAGGGGGATGAGCAGTTCTTC	CASSLTPQGDEQFF
-	TRBV7-6	-	TRBJ1-6	TGTGCCAGCAGCTTAGAGTACGGGGTGAATTCACCCCTCCACTTT	CASSLEYGVNSPLHF
-	TRBV6-2/TRBV6-3	-	TRBJ1-5	TGTGCCAGCAGTTATGGGGCAGGGGAGAAAAGGCCCCAGCATTTT	CASSYGAGEKRPQHF
once	TRBV7-2	TRBD2	TRBJ2-1	TGTGCCAGCAGCCCCGGGGGGGCTTCAAGGAATGAGCAGTTCTTC	CASSPGGASRNEQFF